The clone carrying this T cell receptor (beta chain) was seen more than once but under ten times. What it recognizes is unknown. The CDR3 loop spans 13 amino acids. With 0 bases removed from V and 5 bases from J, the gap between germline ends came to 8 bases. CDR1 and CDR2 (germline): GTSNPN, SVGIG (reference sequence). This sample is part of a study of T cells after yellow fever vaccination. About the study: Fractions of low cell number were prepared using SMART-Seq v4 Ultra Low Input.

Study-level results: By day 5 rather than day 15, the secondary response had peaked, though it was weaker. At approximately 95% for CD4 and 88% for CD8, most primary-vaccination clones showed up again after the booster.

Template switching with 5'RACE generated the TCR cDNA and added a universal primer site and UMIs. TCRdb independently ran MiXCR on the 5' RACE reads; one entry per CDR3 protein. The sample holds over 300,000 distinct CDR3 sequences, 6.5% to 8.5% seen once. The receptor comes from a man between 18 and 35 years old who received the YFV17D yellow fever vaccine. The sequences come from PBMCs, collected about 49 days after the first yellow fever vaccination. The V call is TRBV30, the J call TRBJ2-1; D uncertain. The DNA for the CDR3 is TGTGCCTGGAGTGTACGGCACCACAATGAGCAGTTCTTC. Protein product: CAWSVRHHNEQFF.